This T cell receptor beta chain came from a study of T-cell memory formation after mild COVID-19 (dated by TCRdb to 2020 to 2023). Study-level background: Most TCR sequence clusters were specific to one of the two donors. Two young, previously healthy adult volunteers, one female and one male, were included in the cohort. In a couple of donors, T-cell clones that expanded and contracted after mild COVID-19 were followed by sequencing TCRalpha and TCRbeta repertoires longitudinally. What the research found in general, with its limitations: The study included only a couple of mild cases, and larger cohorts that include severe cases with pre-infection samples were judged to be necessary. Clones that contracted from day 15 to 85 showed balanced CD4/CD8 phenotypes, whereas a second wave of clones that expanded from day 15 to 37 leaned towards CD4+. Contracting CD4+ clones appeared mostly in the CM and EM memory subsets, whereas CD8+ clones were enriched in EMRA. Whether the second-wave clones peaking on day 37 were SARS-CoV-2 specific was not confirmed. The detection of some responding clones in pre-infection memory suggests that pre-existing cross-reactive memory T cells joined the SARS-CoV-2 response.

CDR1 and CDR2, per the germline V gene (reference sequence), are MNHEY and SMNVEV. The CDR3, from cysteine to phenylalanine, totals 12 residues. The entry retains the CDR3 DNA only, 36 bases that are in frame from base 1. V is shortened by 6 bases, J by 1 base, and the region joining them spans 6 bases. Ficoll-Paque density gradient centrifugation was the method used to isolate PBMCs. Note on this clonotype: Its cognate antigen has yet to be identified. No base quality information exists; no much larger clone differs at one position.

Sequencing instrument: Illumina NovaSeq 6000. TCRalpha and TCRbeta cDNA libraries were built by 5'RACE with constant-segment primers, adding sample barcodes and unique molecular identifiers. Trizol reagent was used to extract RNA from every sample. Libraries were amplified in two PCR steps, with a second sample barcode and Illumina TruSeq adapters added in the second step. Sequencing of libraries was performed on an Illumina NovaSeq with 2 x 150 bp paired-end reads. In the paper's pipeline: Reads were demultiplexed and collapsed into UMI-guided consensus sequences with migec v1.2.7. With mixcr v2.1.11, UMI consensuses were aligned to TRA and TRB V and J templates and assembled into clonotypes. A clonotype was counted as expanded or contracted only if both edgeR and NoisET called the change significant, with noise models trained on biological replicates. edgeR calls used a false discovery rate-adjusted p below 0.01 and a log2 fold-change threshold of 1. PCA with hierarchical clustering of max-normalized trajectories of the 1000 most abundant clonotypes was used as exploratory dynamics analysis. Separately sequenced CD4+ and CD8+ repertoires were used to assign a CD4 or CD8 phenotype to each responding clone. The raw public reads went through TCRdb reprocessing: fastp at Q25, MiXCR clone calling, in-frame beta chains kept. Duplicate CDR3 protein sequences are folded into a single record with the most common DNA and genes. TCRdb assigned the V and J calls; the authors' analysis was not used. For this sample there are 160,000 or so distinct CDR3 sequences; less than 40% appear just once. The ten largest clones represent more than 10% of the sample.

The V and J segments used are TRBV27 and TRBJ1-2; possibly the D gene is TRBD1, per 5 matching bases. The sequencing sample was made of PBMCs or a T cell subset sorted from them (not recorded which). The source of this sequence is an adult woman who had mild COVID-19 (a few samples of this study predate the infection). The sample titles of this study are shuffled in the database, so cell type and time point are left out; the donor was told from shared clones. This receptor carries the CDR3 CASRGDNYGYTF. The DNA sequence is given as TGTGCCAGCAGGGGGGATAACTATGGCTACACCTTC.